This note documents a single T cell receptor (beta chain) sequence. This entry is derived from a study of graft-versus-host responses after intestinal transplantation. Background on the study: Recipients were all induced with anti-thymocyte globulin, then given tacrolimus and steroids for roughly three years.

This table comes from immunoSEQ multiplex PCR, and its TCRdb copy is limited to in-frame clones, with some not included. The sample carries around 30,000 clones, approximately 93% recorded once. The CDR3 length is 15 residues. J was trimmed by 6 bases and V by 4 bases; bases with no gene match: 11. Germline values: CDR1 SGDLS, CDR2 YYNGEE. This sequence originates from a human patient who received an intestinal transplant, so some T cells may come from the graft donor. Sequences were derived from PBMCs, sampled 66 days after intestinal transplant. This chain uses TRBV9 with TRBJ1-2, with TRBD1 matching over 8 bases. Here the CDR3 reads CASSPRPDRGDGYTF. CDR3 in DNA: TGTGCCAGCAGCCCCCGCCCTGACAGGGGAGATGGCTACACCTTC.